This TCR beta chain appears in the sequencing data of a study of blood T cell repertoires in COVID-19. Study-level background: The study drew acute and convalescent COVID-19 samples from the United States, Italy and Spain.

Clones were read by immunoSEQ multiplex PCR, and TCRdb kept only the in-frame ones, dropping some. The sample includes tens of thousands of clones, more than 65% of them seen just once. Germline CDR1 MNHNS, CDR2 SASEGT. The ends were cut back, 1 base at V and 8 bases at J, with 18 bases in the middle. The CDR3 length is 16 residues. The clonotype originates from a woman between 65 and 79 years old with acute or convalescent COVID-19. The chain joins TRBV6-1 to TRBJ2-1; D gene unclear. Sequenced input: peripheral blood. The CDR3 DNA reads TGTGCCAGCAGTGAAGACGGCAGGCCCCCGAAGTATGAGCAGTTCTTC. This encodes CASSEDGRPPKYEQFF.